This T cell receptor (beta chain) originates from a study of brain T cells in children with intractable seizures. Whole-study results and caveats: Pre- and post-surgery blood differed in depth, so pre-surgery absences may be undersampling. HCMV serostatus was not known, and viral specificity came from CDR3 similarity only.

Trimming took 3 bases from V and 0 from J; bases not matched to a gene: 6. Germline loops: CDR1 SGHNT, CDR2 YYREEE (reference sequence). The CDR3 length is 17 residues. Only cases whose brain tissue showed the highest T cell transcript signatures were sequenced. At least one anti-epileptic drug was given before surgery. Notes on this clone: What it binds is unknown.

Profiled with immunoSEQ multiplex PCR; TCRdb holds only in-frame clones, not every one. The sample holds 50,000 to 80,000 clones; about 96% are singletons and the top ten take more than 0.3%. V and J are TRBV5-4 and TRBJ2-6; 7 nucleotides match TRBD2. The sample was peripheral blood, taken at surgery. This clonotype was sampled from a boy less than two years old with focal cortical dysplasia and intractable seizures. The CDR3 loop is CASSSPGGASGANVLTF. In DNA, the CDR3 is TGTGCCAGCAGCTCCCCGGGGGGAGCCTCTGGGGCCAACGTCCTGACTTTC.